Shown below are 3 T cell receptor beta chains from a single sample sequenced in a study of blood T cell repertoires in COVID-19. Here immunoSEQ multiplex PCR was the method, and the copy in TCRdb shows in-frame clones only, minus some. This sample has some 200,000 clones, with 89% found just once. The sample comprised peripheral blood. The receptors derive from a woman aged 40 to 50 with acute or convalescent COVID-19.

The chain employs TRBV18 and TRBJ2-5; tentative D call: TRBD2 (5 bases). Germline CDR1 and CDR2: KGHSH and LQKENI. V was trimmed by 3 bases and J by 6 bases, leaving 17 bases between them. The length of the CDR3 is 15 residues. The CDR3 here is CASSPYRDTSQTQYF. CDR3 nucleotide sequence: TGTGCCAGCTCACCGTACCGGGATACGAGTCAGACCCAGTACTTC. The whole variable domain, remainder taken from reference TRBV18 and TRBJ2-5, is NAGVMQNPRHLVRRRGQEARLRCSPMKGHSHVYWYRQLPEEGLKFMVYLQKENIIDESGMPKERFSAEFPKEGPSILRIQQVVRGDSAAYFCASSPYRDTSQTQYFGPGTRLLVL.

The rearrangement joins TRBV19 to TRBJ2-1; 7 bases are shared with TRBD1. The CDR3 runs 16 residues. Germline-derived CDR1 and CDR2 are LNHDA and SQIVND (reference sequence). The trim removed 6 bases at V and 6 bases at J, leaving 14 bases unmatched. CDR3 in DNA: TGTGCCAGTAGAAAAGAGGGGGCCAACCGGGGCAATGAGCAGTTCTTC. Translating gives CASRKEGANRGNEQFF.

The gene calls are TRBV6-2 or TRBV6-3 and TRBJ1-2; TRBD1 agrees at 8 bases. The trim removed 4 bases at V and 7 bases at J, leaving 8 bases unmatched. Germline V CDR1 and CDR2: MNHEY, SVGEGT. There are 14 residues in the CDR3. The CDR3 region is CASSWGQELGGYTF. DNA of the CDR3: TGTGCCAGCAGTTGGGGACAGGAGTTGGGTGGCTACACCTTC.